A selection of T cell receptor beta chains follows, all from one sample in a study of blood T cell repertoires in COVID-19. Method: immunoSEQ multiplex PCR; TCRdb's copy keeps in-frame clones and lacks some. The repertoire consists of 65,000 to 80,000 clones, with roughly 82% occurring once and the leading ten covering over 8.5%. Sequences were obtained from peripheral blood. The receptors derive from a man over 45 with acute or convalescent COVID-19. Each CDR3 is given with its conserved first and last residue. D genes are given only for firm matches.

v_gene,d_gene,j_gene,CDR3aa
TRBV5-4,NA,TRBJ2-7,CASRPGGGTYEQYF
TRBV21-1,NA,TRBJ2-1,CASSNHSIAGPSYNEQFF
TRBV30,TRBD1,TRBJ1-2,CAWSDEGALVGYTF
TRBV9,TRBD1,TRBJ1-1,CASSPWDSPTLEAFF
TRBV4-2,TRBD1,TRBJ1-1,CASSLIQGGTEAFF
TRBV7-3,NA,TRBJ1-1,CASSLGGVSTEAFF
TRBV6-1,NA,TRBJ1-4,CASSEEGTNEKLFF
TRBV5-6,TRBD1,TRBJ2-7,CASSRTGIGSYEQYF
TRBV7-9,NA,TRBJ2-1,CASSPIRDSAYNEQFF
TRBV7-2,NA,TRBJ2-1,CASSLAGQPEQFF
TRBV7-2,NA,TRBJ1-2,CASSENGGVYGYTF
TRBV5-1,NA,TRBJ1-1,CASSLAIVNTEAFF
TRBV13,TRBD2,TRBJ2-7,CASSSLAGGSTYEQYF
TRBV11-3,NA,TRBJ2-3,CASSLGLTDTQYF
TRBV4-3,TRBD1,TRBJ1-6,CASSPGTGGSSPLHF
TRBV15,NA,TRBJ1-2,CATSRDQQGIGGYTF
TRBV28,NA,TRBJ1-6,CASSSTGLSSPLHF
TRBV27,TRBD2,TRBJ2-3,CATSGGAADTQYF
TRBV2,NA,TRBJ2-1,CASSLAGYNEQFF
TRBV7-9,NA,TRBJ1-4,CASSLAGVSEKLFF
TRBV5-1,NA,TRBJ1-2,CASRPTAGENYGYTF
TRBV19,NA,TRBJ2-3,CASSIVEQKIDTQYF
TRBV11-2,NA,TRBJ2-3,CASSFRQTLFTDTQYF
TRBV5-6,NA,TRBJ1-5,CASSLFSSVYNQPQHF
TRBV7-9,NA,TRBJ1-1,CASRLQGGLTEAFF
TRBV4-3,NA,TRBJ2-3,CASSPRRDPADTQYF
TRBV7-8,NA,TRBJ1-5,CASSLGGLQPQHF
TRBV15,TRBD1,TRBJ1-5,CATSRDPNRDRVHF
TRBV5-4,TRBD2,TRBJ2-3,CASSSGTSGSTDTQYF
TRBV10-3,NA,TRBJ2-7,CAIRETGLEQYF
TRBV11-1,NA,TRBJ2-2,CASSLESTGELFF
TRBV19,NA,TRBJ2-2,CASSPQLTGELFF
TRBV6-6,NA,TRBJ2-1,CASSYSRPASYNEQFF
TRBV28,NA,TRBJ1-2,CASSLVRAQGNYGYTF
TRBV11-1,NA,TRBJ1-2,CASSLAASPVYGYTF
TRBV27,NA,TRBJ2-7,CASSFLDRLGFHEQYF
TRBV7-3,TRBD1,TRBJ2-3,CASSQTGVGTDTQYF
TRBV27,NA,TRBJ2-7,CASSADSSYEQYF
TRBV28,TRBD2,TRBJ2-7,CASSSPGLADFSYEQYF
TRBV5-1,NA,TRBJ2-6,CASSLFRSGANVLTF